What follows describes a single T cell receptor (beta chain). Its antigen is unidentified. This entry is derived from a study of T-cell memory formation after mild COVID-19. At the level of the study: Clusters were largely donor specific.

MiXCR, applied by TCRdb to the 5' RACE reads, yields one record per CDR3 protein. The sample shows fewer than 90,000 distinct CDR3 sequences, over 11% of them seen only once. CDR3 length equals 14 residues. Trimming pared 4 bases from V and 8 bases from J, leaving 14 bases between. The V gene's germline CDR1 is SNHLY and CDR2 FYNNEI. Study findings and constraints: Mainly CM and EM harbored the contracting CD4+ clones; mainly EMRA harbored the CD8+ ones. Proof of SARS-CoV-2 specificity was absent for the second-wave clones that crested on day 37.

This sequence originates from an adult woman who had mild COVID-19 (a few samples of this study predate the infection). Cell type and time point are not known. The gene calls are TRBV2 and TRBJ1-4; weak D call: TRBD1 (6 bases). Source material: PBMCs or a T cell subset sorted from them (not recorded which). CDR3: CASSAGALGEKLFF. As DNA, the CDR3 is TGTGCCAGCAGTGCGGGGGCGTTGGGAGAAAAACTGTTTTTT.